Reported below is one T cell receptor (beta chain). This record comes from a study of CD8+ T cells in alopecia areata. Germline loops: CDR1 LNHDA, CDR2 SQIVND (reference sequence). The CDR3 spans 14 residues. V lost 3 bases, J lost 0 bases, and 3 bases lay in between. Treatment here: oral pan-JAK inhibitor, 5-10 mg twice daily. RNA extraction was followed by reverse transcription into cDNA, which acted as the sequencing template. This table comes from immunoSEQ multiplex PCR, and its TCRdb copy is limited to in-frame clones, with some not included. The profile covers roughly 180,000 clones, with approximately 49% appearing a single time and 9.5% to 13% taken by the ten largest.

The source is a human donor with alopecia areata. The specimen comprised CD8+ T cells sorted from blood, sampled at roughly week 53, from a patient treated with tofacitinib. The chain links TRBV19 to TRBJ2-6; D ambiguous. DNA for the CDR3: TGTGCCAGTAGTATTCTCTCTGGGGCCAACGTCCTGACTTTC. Translation: CASSILSGANVLTF.